This T cell receptor beta chain was captured by sequencing in a study of T-cell reconstitution after alpha-beta-depleted transplantation in children. Trimming cost V 4 bases and J 4 bases; bases outside gene matches: 9. Germline V gene sequence: CDR1 MNHNS, CDR2 SASEGT. CDR3 length equals 16 residues. In this sample, this clonotype turned up a few times. Unique molecular identifiers were used to barcode this TCRbeta library. TCRdb processed the PCR reads anew with MiXCR; each CDR3 protein has one entry. The repertoire holds about 540,000 distinct CDR3 sequences, with 27% as singletons. The receptor comes from a boy younger than two with Wiskott-Aldrich syndrome, due to receive a stem cell transplant. This sequence joins TRBV6-1 and TRBJ2-1; 8 nucleotides align to TRBD2. The sequencing used PBMCs, collected before TCRalphabeta/CD19-depleted stem cell transplant. Here the CDR3 DNA reads TGTGCCAGCAGTGTGGTAGGAGCGGGAGTATACAATGAGCAGTTCTTC. Its translation: CASSVVGAGVYNEQFF.